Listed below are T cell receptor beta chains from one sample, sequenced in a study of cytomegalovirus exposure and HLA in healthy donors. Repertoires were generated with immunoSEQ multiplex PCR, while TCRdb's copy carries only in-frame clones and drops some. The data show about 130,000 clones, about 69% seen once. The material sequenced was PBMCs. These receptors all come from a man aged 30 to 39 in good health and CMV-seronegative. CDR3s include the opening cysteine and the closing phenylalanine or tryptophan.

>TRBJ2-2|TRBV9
CASSVAPRTDTGELFF
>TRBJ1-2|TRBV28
CASTNGGTGLSGYTF
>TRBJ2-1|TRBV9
CASSVGGLRVSYNEQFF
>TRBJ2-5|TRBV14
CASSQVAPGEGTQYF
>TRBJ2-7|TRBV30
CAWSNGLAGYEQYF
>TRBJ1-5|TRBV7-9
CASSKSRDVRNQPQHF
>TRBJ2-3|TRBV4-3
CASSQEVAGGSNTDTQYF
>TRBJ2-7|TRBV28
CASSFPLRAYEQYF
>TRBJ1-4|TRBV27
CASSLMMSEINEKLFF
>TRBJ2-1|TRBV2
CASSQGLAGYEQFF
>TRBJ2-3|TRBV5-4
CAVNDGARADTQYF
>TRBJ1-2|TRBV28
CASSFQGAGYGYTF
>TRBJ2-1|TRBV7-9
CASSPRPGGYNEQFF
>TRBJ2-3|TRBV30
CAWIGGQASDTQYF
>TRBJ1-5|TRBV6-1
CASSDRFDQPQHF
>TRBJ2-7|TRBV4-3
CASSRLTGTPPEQYF
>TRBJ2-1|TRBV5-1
CASSLVLNEQFF
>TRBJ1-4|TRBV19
CASSDRRATNEKLFF
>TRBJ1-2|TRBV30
CAWSRSGLGGYTF
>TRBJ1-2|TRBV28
CASSLSFGTGDNYGYTF
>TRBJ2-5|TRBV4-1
CASSQDSGRGETQYF
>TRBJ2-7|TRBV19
CASSIVIGGQGNYEQYF
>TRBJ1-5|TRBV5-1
CASSTTGGFQPQHF
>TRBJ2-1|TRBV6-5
CASSYFGQNNEQFF
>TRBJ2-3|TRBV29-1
CSVAGRVSTDTQYF
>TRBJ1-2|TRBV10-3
CAISDGTLNYGYTF
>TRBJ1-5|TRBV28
CASRMTVTSNQPQHF
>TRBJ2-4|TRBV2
CASSETGFKNIQYF
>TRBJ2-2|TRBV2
CASSGRTGYRELFF
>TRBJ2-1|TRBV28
CASSLLPADSYNEQFF
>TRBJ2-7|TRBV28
CASMEQGFFYEQYF
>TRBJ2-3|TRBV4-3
CASSQAMNWAETDPTQYF
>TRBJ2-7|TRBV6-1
CASSAILREGRVSYEQYF
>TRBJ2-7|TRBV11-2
CASSPRDPRTYEQYF
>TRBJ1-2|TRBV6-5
CASSYNRGPDYGYTF
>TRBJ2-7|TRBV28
CASSSPTGFKQYF
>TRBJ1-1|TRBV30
CAWNGQGNTEAFF
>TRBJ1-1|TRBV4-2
CASSQVHRDNTEAFF
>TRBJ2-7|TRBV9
CASTPSGTGLQDEQYF